These 28 T cell receptor beta chains originate from one sample sequenced in a study of radiation and T cells in renal cell carcinoma. The sample's time point: blood 4 weeks post-SBRT, at nephrectomy. Treatment given: 15 Gy SBRT to primary tumor, nephrectomy 4 weeks later. Some clones are missing from TCRdb's copy, which holds only in-frame ones; the method was immunoSEQ multiplex PCR. This sample carries roughly 45,000 clones, roughly 80% of them seen once, and the ten largest clones take roughly 30%. Sample: blood, taken from a patient whose treatment included radiotherapy and nephrectomy. The source of these receptors is a woman aged 70-85 years with renal cell carcinoma.

The chain employs TRBV6-5 and TRBJ1-3; TRBD1 matches at 9 bases. Germline CDR1 MNHEY, CDR2 SVGAGI. V trimming: 4 bases; J trimming: 3 bases; junction bases outside the gene matches: 7. The CDR3 is 16 amino acids. The CDR3 reads CASSSSRDRVGNTIYF. The CDR3, as DNA: TGTGCCAGCAGTTCGTCCCGGGACAGGGTTGGAAACACCATATATTTT.

The chain combines TRBV9 with TRBJ2-3, with D possibly matching TRBD1 (6 bases). Germline V CDR1 and CDR2: SGDLS, YYNGEE. The CDR3 covers 16 residues. The V gene lost 3 bases and the J gene lost 2 bases, with 16 bases spanning the gap. The CDR3 here is CASSAYLRTDTDTQYF. CDR3 DNA: TGTGCCAGCAGCGCATACCTTAGGACAGACACAGATACGCAGTATTTT. Drawing the rest from reference TRBV9 and TRBJ2-3, the complete variable domain is DSGVTQTPKHLITATGQRVTLRCSPRSGDLSVYWYQQSLDQGLQFLIQYYNGEERAKGNILERFSAQQFPDLHSELNLSSLELGDSALYFCASSAYLRTDTDTQYFGPGTRLTVL.

This clone came up once. The genes are TRBV13 and TRBJ2-5; TRBD2 matches at 12 bases. The CDR3 loop spans 17 amino acids. The V gene end was trimmed by 5 bases and the J gene end by 3 bases; junction bases not matched to a gene: 10. The germline gives CDR1 PRHDT, CDR2 FYEKMQ (reference sequence). The CDR3 DNA sequence: TGTGCCAGCAGCGGCCTAGCGGGGGGGACTCAAAAAGAGACCCAGTACTTC. Translated: CASSGLAGGTQKETQYF.

This chain joins TRBV11-3 and TRBJ2-1, with 12 bases lining up with TRBD2. The germline V gene encodes CDR1 SGHNT and CDR2 YENEEA. There are 15 residues in the CDR3. The J segment lost 7 bases and the V segment lost 1 base, leaving 2 bases of the junction unmatched. CDR3 sequence reads: CASSLGLAGVNEQFF. In DNA, the CDR3 is TGTGCCAGCAGCTTAGGACTAGCGGGGGTGAATGAGCAGTTCTTC.

The V call is TRBV4-1, the J call TRBJ1-3; 8 nucleotides match TRBD1. This CDR3 has 15 residues. CDR1 and CDR2 from the germline V gene are MGHRA and YSYEKL. Trimming removed 4 bases from V and 2 bases from J; junction bases left unmatched: 4. CDR3 coding DNA: TGCGCCAGCAGCCTCGACAGGGGAGCTGGAAACACCATATATTTT. Translating it yields CASSLDRGAGNTIYF.

The rearrangement links TRBV19 to TRBJ2-7; maybe TRBD2 (6 bases). The CDR3 is made up of 14 amino acids. Trimming removed 3 bases at V and 4 bases at J, with 13 bases between. Germline V gene lookup returns CDR1 LNHDA and CDR2 SQIVND (reference sequence). The CDR3 spells CASSIKEGGYEQYF. The CDR3 region has the DNA TGTGCCAGTAGTATCAAGGAGGGAGGTTACGAGCAGTACTTC.

This chain connects TRBV13 to TRBJ2-5; D unresolved. The V gene lost 3 bases and the J gene lost 4 bases, with 9 bases spanning the gap. Germline-derived CDR1 and CDR2 are PRHDT and FYEKMQ (reference sequence). The CDR3 spans 13 residues. CDR3 residues: CASSFRERETQYF. The CDR3, as DNA: TGTGCCAGCAGCTTCAGAGAGAGAGAGACCCAGTACTTC.

This sequence joins TRBV5-8 and TRBJ1-5; D is unresolved. V dropped 6 bases and J dropped 6 bases, with 10 bases sitting between them. Germline V CDR1 and CDR2: SGHTS, YDEGEE. The CDR3 sequence is 12 residues long. The CDR3 protein is CASKISSQPQHF. The DNA of the CDR3 is TGTGCCAGCAAAATATCTAGTCAGCCCCAGCATTTT.

The CDR3: CASSWSGEDTQYF. DNA of the CDR3: TGCGCCAGCAGCTGGTCAGGGGAGGATACGCAGTATTTT. V is TRBV5-1 and J is TRBJ2-3; possible D gene TRBD1, 6 bases. This CDR3 is 13 amino acids long. The germline V and J ends were trimmed by 3 bases and 6 bases, with 11 bases remaining between them. The germline V gene encodes CDR1 SGHRS and CDR2 YFSETQ.

The DNA of the CDR3 is TGTGCCACCGCTTTCCAGGGCGCGGGCAATCAGCCCCAGCATTTT. As protein: CATAFQGAGNQPQHF. This rearrangement joins TRBV19 to TRBJ1-5; tentatively, D is TRBD1 (5 bases). The CDR3 totals 15 residues. CDR1 LNHDA and CDR2 SQIVND come from the germline V gene (reference sequence). Trimming took 10 bases from V and 2 from J, leaving 18 bases between them.

V gene TRBV6-4 combines with J gene TRBJ2-1, with 7 bases that match TRBD2. Germline CDR1 reads MRHNA; CDR2 reads SNTAGT. V lost 7 bases, J lost 3 bases, and 6 bases stayed unmatched. The CDR3 extends over 14 amino acids. The CDR3 sequence is CASKGREFYNEQFF. The CDR3 nucleotides are TGTGCCAGCAAAGGGCGGGAGTTCTACAATGAGCAGTTCTTC.

The chain recombines TRBV18 with TRBJ2-7, with 8 nucleotides matching TRBD2. CDR1 KGHSH and CDR2 LQKENI come from the germline V gene. CDR3 length equals 14 residues. With V trimmed by 3 bases and J by 5 bases, 6 bases remained unmatched. The CDR3 bases are TGTGCCAGCTCACCGGGACTAGTGGTGGACGAGCAGTACTTC. Its translation is CASSPGLVVDEQYF.

V is TRBV6-5 and J is TRBJ1-4, with 10 bases lining up with TRBD1. CDR1 is MNHEY and CDR2 is SVGAGI in the germline V gene. With 5 bases clipped from V and 10 bases from J, the junction kept 10 bases outside the gene matches. CDR3 length: 15 residues. CDR3 region: CASSPPGTGVGKLFF. The CDR3 DNA reads as TGTGCCAGCAGTCCCCCGGGGACAGGGGTAGGAAAACTGTTTTTT.

J is TRBJ2-7 and V is TRBV29-1; 8 nucleotides line up with TRBD2. In germline, CDR1 is SQVTM, CDR2 ANQGSEA. This CDR3 has 11 residues. V dropped 7 bases and J dropped 6; count of bases not matched to a gene: 5. The CDR3 bases are TGCAGCGCCTCGGGGGGGGTCGAGCAGTACTTC. Protein product: CSASGGVEQYF.

This clone was seen only a few times. The V call is TRBV7-3, the J call TRBJ2-2; TRBD2 matches at 12 bases. The V and J ends lost 1 base and 7 bases, in that order; junction bases with no gene match: 10. Germline CDR1 is SGHTA and CDR2 is FQGTGA. This CDR3 has 18 amino acids. The CDR3 nucleotides read TGTGCCAGCAGCTTAATCCCGACTAGCGGGAGTTATAACGGGGAGCTGTTTTTT. It translates to CASSLIPTSGSYNGELFF.

The sample holds one count of this clone. This chain connects TRBV6-5 to TRBJ2-5; D is undetermined. Germline CDR1 MNHEY, CDR2 SVGAGI. The CDR3 sequence is 13 residues long. The ends were cut back, 6 bases at V and 4 bases at J, with 12 bases in the middle. CDR3 residues: CASSPAGGETQYF. DNA for the CDR3: TGTGCCAGCAGCCCGGCCGGTGGAGAGACCCAGTACTTC.

This clone was seen more than once but under ten times. The chain is built from TRBV15 and TRBJ2-7; 8 positions match TRBD1. CDR1 and CDR2 from the germline V gene are LNHNV and YYDKDF (reference sequence). Trimming at V came to 3 bases and at J to 5 bases, leaving 6 bases not matched to a gene. This CDR3 comprises 14 residues. CDR3 sequence reads: CATSSGQGLDEQYF. The DNA of the CDR3 is TGTGCCACCAGCAGTGGACAGGGTTTGGACGAGCAGTACTTC.

This clone was recorded many times. This chain joins TRBV7-2 and TRBJ2-7; 8 positions agree with TRBD1. The germline CDR1 and CDR2 sequences are SGHTA and FQGNSA. J lost 4 bases, V lost 3 bases, and 5 bases had no gene match. The CDR3 sequence is 14 residues long. DNA for the CDR3: TGTGCCAGCAGCTTGGGACAGGTCGGGTACGAGCAGTACTTC. Translating it yields CASSLGQVGYEQYF.

For the CDR3, the DNA is TGTGCCAGCTCCAAGACAGGGGGCCGGGATACGCAGTATTTT. This codes for CASSKTGGRDTQYF. The chain carries TRBV18 and TRBJ2-3, with 10 bases fitting TRBD1. The CDR3 has 14 amino acids. Germline V gene sequence: CDR1 KGHSH, CDR2 LQKENI. V shed 6 bases and J 6 bases; nucleotides not matched to a gene: 6.

This chain links TRBV10-3 with TRBJ1-1; 9 positions agree with TRBD1. Germline V gene sequence: CDR1 ENHRY, CDR2 SYGVKD. V lost 7 bases, J lost 1 base, and 4 bases stayed unmatched. The CDR3 extends over 14 amino acids. CDR3 residues: CAITPGQGNTEAFF. The CDR3 nucleotides are TGTGCCATCACCCCGGGACAGGGGAACACTGAAGCTTTCTTT.

The chain joins TRBV9 to TRBJ2-3; 7 nucleotides match TRBD2. The germline V gene has CDR1 SGDLS and CDR2 YYNGEE. The CDR3 sequence is 17 residues long. After removal of 1 base from V and 7 bases from J, the junction contained 15 bases not matched to a gene. CDR3 DNA: TGTGCCAGCAGCGTATACCTGGGGGGGGGTCCCACGAATACGCAGTATTTT. Its translation: CASSVYLGGGPTNTQYF.

This clone was observed a handful of times. The rearrangement links TRBV4-1 to TRBJ2-7; TRBD1 is a possible D gene (6 bases). Trimming removed 0 bases at V and 3 bases at J, with 18 bases between. The CDR3 loop spans 17 amino acids. Looked up from germline, CDR1 is MGHRA and CDR2 is YSYEKL. The CDR3 nucleotides are TGCGCCAGCAGCCAAGATAACGGACAGTGGGACCTCTACGAGCAGTACTTC. Protein product: CASSQDNGQWDLYEQYF.

This clone was recorded only once. The rearrangement joins TRBV6-5 to TRBJ2-2; D tentatively reads TRBD1 or TRBD2 (5 bases each). CDR3 size: 15 residues. Trimming took off 6 bases at V and 6 bases at J, with 17 bases between the two ends. Germline V lookup: CDR1 MNHEY, CDR2 SVGAGI. CDR3 DNA: TGTGCCAGCAGAGTTTCGGGACCCGAGGCCGGGGAGCTGTTTTTT. Translating gives CASRVSGPEAGELFF.

The chain joins TRBV19 to TRBJ1-5; D uncertain. The CDR3 runs to 13 residues. CDR1 and CDR2 from the germline V gene are LNHDA and SQIVND (reference sequence). With 3 bases removed from V and 6 bases from J, the gap between germline ends came to 9 bases. CDR3 DNA: TGTGCCAGTAGTATTTCGGGGAGTCAGCCCCAGCATTTT. The encoded protein is CASSISGSQPQHF.

This clone came up a few times. This chain joins TRBV5-1 and TRBJ2-1; TRBD2 matches at 12 bases. The CDR3 consists of 14 residues. Germline values: CDR1 SGHRS, CDR2 YFSETQ. V lost 4 bases, J lost 14 bases, and 10 bases stayed unmatched. The CDR3 is CASSPWASGGAEFF. CDR3 in DNA: TGCGCCAGCAGCCCGTGGGCTAGCGGGGGGGCGGAGTTCTTC.

V and J are TRBV30 and TRBJ1-2; D remains unclear. V gave up 4 bases and J gave up 8 bases, with 17 bases separating them. CDR3 length: 13 amino acids. The germline V gene encodes CDR1 GTSNPN and CDR2 SVGIG (reference sequence). For the CDR3, the DNA is TGTGCCTGGACCTTACCGGGCTGGGGAGGCTACACCTTC. As protein: CAWTLPGWGGYTF.

The genes are TRBV30 and TRBJ2-5, with TRBD2 identical over 7 bases. Germline loops: CDR1 GTSNPN, CDR2 SVGIG (reference sequence). With V trimmed by 0 bases and J by 4 bases, 2 bases remained unmatched. The CDR3 spans 13 residues. This CDR3 reads CAWSVTGGETQYF. CDR3 nucleotides: TGTGCCTGGAGTGTAACGGGAGGAGAGACCCAGTACTTC.

V gene TRBV5-4 combines with J gene TRBJ2-1, with TRBD2 identical over 7 bases. In germline, CDR1 is SGHNT, CDR2 YYREEE (reference sequence). Germline trimming cut 3 bases from V and 10 bases from J; bases unmatched to any gene: 1. The CDR3 consists of 11 residues. The DNA for the CDR3 is TGTGCCAGCAGCTCGACTAGCGAGCAGTTCTTC. Its protein is CASSSTSEQFF.